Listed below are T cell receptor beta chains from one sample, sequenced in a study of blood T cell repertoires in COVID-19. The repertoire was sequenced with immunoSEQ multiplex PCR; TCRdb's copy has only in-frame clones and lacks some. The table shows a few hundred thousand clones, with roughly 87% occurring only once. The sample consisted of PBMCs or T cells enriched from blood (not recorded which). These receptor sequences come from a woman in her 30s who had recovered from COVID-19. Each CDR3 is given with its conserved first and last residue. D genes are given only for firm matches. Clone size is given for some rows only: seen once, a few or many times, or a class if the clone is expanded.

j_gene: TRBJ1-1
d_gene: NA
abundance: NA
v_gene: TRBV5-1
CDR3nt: TGCGCCAGCAGCTCGTCCCTTAACAGGGAAATGAACACTGAAGCTTTCTTT
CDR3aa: CASSSSLNREMNTEAFF

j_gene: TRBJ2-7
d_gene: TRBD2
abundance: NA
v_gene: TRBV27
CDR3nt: TGTGCCAGCAGTTTACTAGCGGGTTCTACCAGCGAGCAGTACTTC
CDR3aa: CASSLLAGSTSEQYF

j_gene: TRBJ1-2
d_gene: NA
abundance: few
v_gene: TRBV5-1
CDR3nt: TGCGCCAGCAGCTTGGTATCGGTAAACTATGGCTACACCTTC
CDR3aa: CASSLVSVNYGYTF

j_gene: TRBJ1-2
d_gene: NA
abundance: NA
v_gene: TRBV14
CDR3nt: TGTGCCAGCAGCCAAGTCAGGGCCCATGGCTACACCTTC
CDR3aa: CASSQVRAHGYTF

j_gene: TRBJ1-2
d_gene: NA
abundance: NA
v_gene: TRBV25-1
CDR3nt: TGTGCCAGCAGTCTACAGAACTACTATGGCTACACCTTC
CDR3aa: CASSLQNYYGYTF

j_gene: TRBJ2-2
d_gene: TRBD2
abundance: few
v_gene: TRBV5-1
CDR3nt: TGCGCCAGCAGCCCGGCTTCGGGGGGCACCGGGGAGCTGTTTTTT
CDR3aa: CASSPASGGTGELFF

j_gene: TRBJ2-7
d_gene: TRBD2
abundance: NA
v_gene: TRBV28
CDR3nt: TGTGCCAGCAGTTTTTCTAGCGGGATCAGCGAGCAGTACTTC
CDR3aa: CASSFSSGISEQYF

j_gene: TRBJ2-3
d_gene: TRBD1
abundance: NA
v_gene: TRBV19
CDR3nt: TGTGCCAGTAGTTCTCCGGGACAGGGACCAGATACGCAGTATTTT
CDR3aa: CASSSPGQGPDTQYF

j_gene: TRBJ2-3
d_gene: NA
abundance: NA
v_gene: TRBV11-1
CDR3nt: TGTGCCAGCAGCTTAGGAACTAGCACAGATACGCAGTATTTT
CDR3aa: CASSLGTSTDTQYF

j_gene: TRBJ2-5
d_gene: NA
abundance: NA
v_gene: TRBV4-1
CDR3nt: TGCGCCAGCAGCCACCCGGGTCCACAAGAGACCCAGTACTTC
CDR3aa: CASSHPGPQETQYF

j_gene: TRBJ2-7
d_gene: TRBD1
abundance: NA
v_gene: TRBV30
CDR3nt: TGTGCCTGGAATGACAGGGGTTACGAGCAGTACTTC
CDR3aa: CAWNDRGYEQYF

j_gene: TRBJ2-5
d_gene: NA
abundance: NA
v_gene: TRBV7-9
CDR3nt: TGTGCCAGCAGCTTAGGCGCCTCCCTCCCGGGGACCCAGTACTTC
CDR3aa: CASSLGASLPGTQYF

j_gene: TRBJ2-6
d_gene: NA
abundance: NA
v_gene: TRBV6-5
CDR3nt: TGTGCCAGCAGTTACGGCATATCTGGGGCCAACGTCCTGACTTTC
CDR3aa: CASSYGISGANVLTF

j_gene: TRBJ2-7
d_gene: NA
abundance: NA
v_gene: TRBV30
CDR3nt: TGTGCCTGGAGTGTACTGGAAAGGGGGGGGAACGAGTACTTC
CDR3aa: CAWSVLERGGNEYF

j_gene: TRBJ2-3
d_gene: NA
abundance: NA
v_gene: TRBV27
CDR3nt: TGTGCCAGCAGTTTATCAGGGGTAGGGGCAGATACGCAGTATTTT
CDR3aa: CASSLSGVGADTQYF

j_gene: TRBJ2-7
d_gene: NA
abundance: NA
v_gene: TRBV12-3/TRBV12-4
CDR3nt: TGTGCCAGCAGTTTAGGACAGGACCCGTGGTTC
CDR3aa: CASSLGQDPWF

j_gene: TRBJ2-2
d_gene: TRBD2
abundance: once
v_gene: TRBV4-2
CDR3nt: TGTGCCAGCAGCCCCGTCCCTAGCGGAGCGAACACCGGGGAGCTGTTTTTT
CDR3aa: CASSPVPSGANTGELFF

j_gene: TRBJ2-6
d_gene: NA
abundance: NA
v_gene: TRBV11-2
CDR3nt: TGTGCCAGCAGCTTACTGCAGAAAGCCAACGTCCTGACTTTC
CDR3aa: CASSLLQKANVLTF

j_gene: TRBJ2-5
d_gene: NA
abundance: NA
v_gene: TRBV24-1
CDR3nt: TGTGCCACCAGTGATTTTCCGGACAGCATTCAAGAGACCCAGTACTTC
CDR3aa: CATSDFPDSIQETQYF

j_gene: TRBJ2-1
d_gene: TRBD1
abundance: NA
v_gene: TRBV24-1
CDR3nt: TGTGCCACCAGTGACCCCGGGACAGGGCGGGATAATGAGCAGTTCTTC
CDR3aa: CATSDPGTGRDNEQFF

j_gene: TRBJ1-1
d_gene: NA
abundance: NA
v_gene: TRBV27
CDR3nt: TGTGCCAGCAGTTTGGGCCCAGGGCAGAACACTGAAGCTTTCTTT
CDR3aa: CASSLGPGQNTEAFF

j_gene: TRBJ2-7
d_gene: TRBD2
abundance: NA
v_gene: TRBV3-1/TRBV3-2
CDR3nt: TGTGCCAGCAGCCAAGGGGCGGGAGGTAGAGGGGAGCAGTACTTC
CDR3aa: CASSQGAGGRGEQYF

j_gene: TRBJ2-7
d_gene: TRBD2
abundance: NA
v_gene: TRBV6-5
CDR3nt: TGTGCCAGCAGTTATATCGGGACTAGCGGCTCCTACGAGCAGTACTTC
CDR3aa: CASSYIGTSGSYEQYF

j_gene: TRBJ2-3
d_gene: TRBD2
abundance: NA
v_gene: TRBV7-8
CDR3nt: TGTGCCAGCAGCTTAGGCCGGCTAGCGGGAACAGATACGCAGTATTTT
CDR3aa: CASSLGRLAGTDTQYF

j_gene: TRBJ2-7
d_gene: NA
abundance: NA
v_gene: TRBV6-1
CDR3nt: TGTGCCAGCAGTGAACAACCTCTGACAGATTCCTACGAGCAGTACTTC
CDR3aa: CASSEQPLTDSYEQYF

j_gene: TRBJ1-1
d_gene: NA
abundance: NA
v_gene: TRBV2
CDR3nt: TGTGCCAGCATCCGGACAGCTAACACTGAAGCTTTCTTT
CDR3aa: CASIRTANTEAFF

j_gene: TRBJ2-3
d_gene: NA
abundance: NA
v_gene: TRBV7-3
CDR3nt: TGTGCCAGCAGCCTCGCGGCGGGCGGTGCAGATACGCAGTATTTT
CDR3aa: CASSLAAGGADTQYF

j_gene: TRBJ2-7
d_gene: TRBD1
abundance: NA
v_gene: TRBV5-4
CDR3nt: TGTGCCAGCAGCCAAACAGGGGTCTACGAGCAGTACTTC
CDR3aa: CASSQTGVYEQYF

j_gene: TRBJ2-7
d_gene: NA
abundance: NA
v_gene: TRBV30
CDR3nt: TGTGCCTGGAGTGTCGGCCAGGGGTACGAGCAGTACTTC
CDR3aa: CAWSVGQGYEQYF

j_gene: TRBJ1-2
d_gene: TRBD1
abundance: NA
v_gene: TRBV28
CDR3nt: TGTGCCAGCAGGGGACAGGGGGCCCAGAATATCTATGGCTACACCTTC
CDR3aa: CASRGQGAQNIYGYTF

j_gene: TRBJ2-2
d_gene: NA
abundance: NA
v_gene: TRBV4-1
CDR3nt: TGCGCCAGTCGTCCGGGACACTCCTACACCGGGGAGCTGTTTTTT
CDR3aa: CASRPGHSYTGELFF